Below are 10 T cell receptor beta chains sequenced from a single sample in a study of T-cell memory formation after mild COVID-19. TCRdb re-analysed the 5' RACE reads in MiXCR, keeping a single row per CDR3 protein. Here the sample spans 250,000 to 350,000 distinct CDR3 sequences, around an eighth being singletons. What was sequenced was PBMCs or a T cell subset sorted from them (not recorded which). All receptors derive from a young man who had mild COVID-19 (a few samples of this study predate the infection). Cell type and time point are not known.

This clonotype was observed a handful of times. The chain carries TRBV6-2 or TRBV6-3 and TRBJ2-2, with unresolved D. Trimming shortened V by 2 bases and J by 1 base, and 11 bases separated the two germline ends. The CDR3 is made up of 16 amino acids. Per germline, CDR1 MNHEY and CDR2 SVGEGT. This chain's CDR3 is CASSYEAPKNTGELFF. The CDR3 DNA sequence: TGTGCCAGCAGTTACGAGGCGCCGAAGAACACCGGGGAGCTGTTTTTT.

This rearrangement joins TRBV7-9 to TRBJ2-1; D remains unclear. The CDR3 runs to 14 residues. Germline CDR1 and CDR2: SEHNR and FQNEAQ (reference sequence). V shed 3 bases and J shed 6 bases, with 12 bases lying between them. The CDR3 protein is CASSLRVNSNEQFF. CDR3 nucleotide sequence: TGTGCCAGCAGCTTGCGCGTAAATAGCAATGAGCAGTTCTTC.

This clonotype was counted a few times. This chain joins TRBV6-5 and TRBJ2-7; the D is unclear. Trimming removed 5 bases from V and 4 bases from J, with 21 bases in between. CDR3 length equals 16 residues. Germline CDR1 reads MNHEY; CDR2 reads SVGAGI. The DNA of the CDR3 is TGTGCCAGCAGTGCTCCAGAGATCCCAAGCCTTTACGAGCAGTACGTC. Residues: CASSAPEIPSLYEQYV.

This clonotype was counted many times. For the CDR3, the DNA is TGTGCCAGCAGTTACTCTCCCCTCCGACAGGGCGGGCATGAAAAACTGTTTTTT. It translates to CASSYSPLRQGGHEKLFF. V gene TRBV6-6 combines with J gene TRBJ1-4, with TRBD1 identical over 7 bases. CDR1 and CDR2 from the germline V gene are MNHNY and SVGAGI (reference sequence). V lost 0 bases to trimming and J lost 6 bases; unmatched junction nucleotides: 13. There are 18 residues in the CDR3.

This chain connects TRBV4-3 to TRBJ2-1, with 7 bases lining up with TRBD1. There are 15 residues in the CDR3. Germline V gene sequence: CDR1 LGHNA, CDR2 YSLEER. V shed 1 base and J 5 bases; nucleotides not matched to a gene: 5. The DNA of the CDR3 is TGCGCCAGCAGCCAAGCGACAGGGCCCCACAATGAGCAGTTCTTC. Translating it yields CASSQATGPHNEQFF.

This clonotype turned up a few times. The genes are TRBV4-3 and TRBJ2-5; tentative D call: TRBD2 (6 bases). Between the trimmed V and J ends, which lost 1 base and 4 bases, there was a span of 10 bases. Germline assignment: CDR1 LGHNA and CDR2 YSLEER. The CDR3 contains 14 residues. For the CDR3, the DNA is TGCGCCAGCAGCCAAGGCGGGGCGATAGAGACCCAGTACTTC. Its protein product is CASSQGGAIETQYF.

This clonotype was counted only a few times. This chain connects TRBV7-9 to TRBJ1-1; a weak D match, TRBD1 (6 bases). Per the germline V gene, CDR1 is SEHNR and CDR2 is FQNEAQ (reference sequence). The CDR3 has 13 residues. The germline V and J ends were trimmed by 3 bases and 4 bases, with 9 bases remaining between them. This chain's CDR3 is CASSFTTGTEAFF. The CDR3 DNA sequence: TGTGCCAGCAGCTTTACGACAGGCACTGAAGCTTTCTTT.

This clonotype was counted a few times. The rearrangement joins TRBV12-3 or TRBV12-4 to TRBJ2-2, with 9 bases matching TRBD1. The CDR3 is made up of 13 amino acids. The V segment lost 6 bases and the J segment 5 bases; nucleotides outside the gene matches: 1. CDR3 DNA: TGTGCCAGCAGAGACAGGGGGACCGGGGAGCTGTTTTTT. Residues: CASRDRGTGELFF.

This clonotype has just a few counts. This chain uses TRBV4-2 with TRBJ1-6, with 7 bases aligning to TRBD1. Looked up from germline, CDR1 is LGHNA and CDR2 is YNFKEQ. The junction had 10 bases not matched to a gene; V was cut back by 0 bases and J by 8 bases. The CDR3 consists of 17 residues. The CDR3 DNA reads TGTGCCAGCAGCCAAGATGGGGAAAGGGGGCTTGATTCACCCCTCCACTTT. Its protein is CASSQDGERGLDSPLHF.

The chain joins TRBV6-2 or TRBV6-3 to TRBJ2-2; D is perhaps TRBD1 (5 bases). V was clipped by 6 bases and J by 6 bases, with 17 bases between them. The CDR3 totals 15 residues. Germline-derived CDR1 and CDR2 are MNHEY and SVGEGT. CDR3 residues: CASRLSGYRAGELFF. The CDR3 DNA reads TGTGCCAGCAGACTTTCAGGGTATCGGGCCGGGGAGCTGTTTTTT.